The 12 T cell receptor beta chains listed next were all sequenced from one sample in a study of CD8 T cells in ankylosing spondylitis. TCRdb redid the calling of the 5' RACE reads with MiXCR, one entry per CDR3 protein. The sample consists of 450,000 or so distinct CDR3 sequences, 25% to 30% of them appearing once. General study results and limits: Among TCR beta sequences, a motif of fewer than 10 highly homologous variants appeared characteristic of ankylosing spondylitis blood.

Antigens of these TCRs are unknown. Sequenced material: blood, either unsorted or a sorted T cell fraction (not recorded which). These receptors all come from a male donor with ankylosing spondylitis.

In its sample, this clonotype was seen once. The chain has TRBV2 and TRBJ2-5, with TRBD2 matching over 10 bases. V was pared by 7 bases and J by 1 base, with 9 bases of the junction left unmatched. Germline-derived CDR1 and CDR2 are SNHLY and FYNNEI. The CDR3 extends over 16 amino acids. CDR3: CASNQGLAGVQETQYF. The CDR3 region has the DNA TGTGCCAGCAACCAAGGGCTAGCGGGAGTCCAAGAGACCCAGTACTTC.

V and J are TRBV7-2 and TRBJ1-2; TRBD1 matches at 7 bases. This CDR3 is 15 amino acids long. Losses at the gene ends were 2 bases for V and 4 bases for J; bases not matched to a gene: 7. CDR1 and CDR2 (germline): SGHTA, FQGNSA. CDR3 bases: TGTGCCAGCAGCTTAATGCGGCGGACAGGCTATGGCTACACCTTC. Its translation: CASSLMRRTGYGYTF.

This clonotype has a handful of counts. The chain employs TRBV12-3 or TRBV12-4 and TRBJ2-3, with D hard to call. This CDR3 has 15 amino acids. Deletions cut 4 bases from V and 0 bases from J, with 11 bases between. The CDR3 loop reads CASSWGGGSTDTQYF. CDR3 nucleotides: TGTGCCAGCAGTTGGGGTGGCGGTAGCACAGATACGCAGTATTTT.

This chain joins TRBV7-2 and TRBJ2-1; 13 nucleotides align to TRBD2. The V and J ends lost 5 bases and 7 bases, in that order; junction bases with no gene match: 11. This CDR3 is built from 17 residues. CDR1 and CDR2 (germline): SGHTA, FQGNSA. The DNA for the CDR3 is TGTGCCAGCAGCCGGAGGGGACTAGCGGGAATGCTGAATGAGCAGTTCTTC. This encodes CASSRRGLAGMLNEQFF.

This clonotype was seen a few times. The genes are TRBV11-2 and TRBJ2-5; 7 bases match TRBD2. Germline values: CDR1 SGHAT, CDR2 FQNNGV. The CDR3 has 14 amino acids. V shed 0 bases, J shed 5 bases, and the junction held 3 bases outside the gene matches. The CDR3 DNA reads TGTGCCAGCAGCTTAGATGGGGGGGTTGAGACCCAGTACTTC. Its protein is CASSLDGGVETQYF.

The chain combines TRBV10-3 with TRBJ2-3; D remains unclear. The CDR3 has 13 amino acids. Per germline, CDR1 ENHRY and CDR2 SYGVKD. V was cut by 3 bases and J by 4 bases, with 8 bases left in between. As DNA, the CDR3 is TGTGCCATCAGTGATATCCTCTCAGATACGCAGTATTTT. Residues: CAISDILSDTQYF.

V and J are TRBV20-1 and TRBJ2-7, with a tentative D call TRBD2 (6 bases). Per the germline V gene, CDR1 is DFQATT and CDR2 is SNEGSKA (reference sequence). The length of the CDR3 is 14 residues. Trimming pared 3 bases from V and 0 bases from J, leaving 12 bases between. Here the CDR3 DNA reads TGCAGTGCTAGGCGGAGGGGAAGCTCCTACGAGCAGTACTTC. This codes for CSARRRGSSYEQYF.

The chain combines TRBV24-1 with TRBJ2-1, with D possibly matching TRBD2 (6 bases). Germline V gene lookup returns CDR1 KGHDR and CDR2 SFDVKD. The CDR3 length is 15 residues. The germline V and J ends were trimmed by 10 bases and 0 bases, with 15 bases remaining between them. The CDR3 DNA reads TGTGCCACAGCTCGGGGGAAAAGCTCCTACAATGAGCAGTTCTTC. Translated: CATARGKSSYNEQFF.

This clonotype appeared a few times. The chain is built from TRBV5-6 and TRBJ1-2; D is uncertain. The CDR3 is 14 residues long. Trimming left V 4 bases short and J 8 bases short, with 18 bases between. The germline CDR1 and CDR2 sequences are SGHDT and YYEEEE. The CDR3 DNA is TGTGCCAGCAGCCCGGTTCGGGTCTATGGGGGCTACACCTTC. This codes for CASSPVRVYGGYTF.

The chain couples TRBV5-1 to TRBJ1-3; D remains unclear. This CDR3 comprises 14 residues. Germline V gives CDR1 SGHRS, CDR2 YFSETQ. V lost 4 bases, J lost 0 bases, and 8 bases lay in between. The CDR3 sequence: CASSAVPSGNTIYF. The CDR3 nucleotides are TGCGCCAGCAGCGCGGTTCCCTCTGGAAACACCATATATTTT.

The V and J genes are TRBV9 and TRBJ2-7; 8 nucleotides agree with TRBD2. The CDR3 totals 15 residues. Germline assignment: CDR1 SGDLS and CDR2 YYNGEE. V was pared by 0 bases and J by 9 bases, with 11 bases of the junction left unmatched. The CDR3 reads CASSVDGGGFNGQYF. CDR3 nucleotides: TGTGCCAGCAGCGTAGACGGGGGGGGATTCAACGGGCAGTACTTC. Combining the CDR3 with reference TRBV9 and TRBJ2-7 gives the whole variable domain DSGVTQTPKHLITATGQRVTLRCSPRSGDLSVYWYQQSLDQGLQFLIQYYNGEERAKGNILERFSAQQFPDLHSELNLSSLELGDSALYFCASSVDGGGFNGQYFGPGTRLTVT.

This chain joins TRBV5-4 and TRBJ2-2; D gene ambiguous. The germline V and J ends were trimmed by 3 bases and 2 bases, with 11 bases remaining between them. CDR1 and CDR2 from the germline V gene are SGHNT and YYREEE (reference sequence). This CDR3 is 15 amino acids long. The CDR3 loop reads CASSSERENTGELFF. Here the CDR3 DNA reads TGTGCCAGCAGCTCCGAGAGAGAAAACACCGGGGAGCTGTTTTTT.